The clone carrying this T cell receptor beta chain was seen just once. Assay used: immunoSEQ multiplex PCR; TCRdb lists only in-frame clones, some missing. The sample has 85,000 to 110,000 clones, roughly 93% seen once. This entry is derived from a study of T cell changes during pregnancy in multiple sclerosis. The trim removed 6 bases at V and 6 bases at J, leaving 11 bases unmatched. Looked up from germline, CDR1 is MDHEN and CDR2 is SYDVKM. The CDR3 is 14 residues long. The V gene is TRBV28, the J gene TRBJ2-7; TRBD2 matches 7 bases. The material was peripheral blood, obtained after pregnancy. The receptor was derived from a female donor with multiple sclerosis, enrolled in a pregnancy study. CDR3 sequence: CASSPLIGRAEQYF. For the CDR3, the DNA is TGTGCCAGCAGCCCACTCATTGGGAGGGCCGAGCAGTACTTC.